A single sample gave rise to the 12 T cell receptor beta chains below, sequenced in a study of blood T cell repertoires in COVID-19. Generated by immunoSEQ multiplex PCR, the TCRdb table keeps only in-frame clones and is missing some. The sample holds about 250,000 clones, approximately 83% seen once. Sequenced sample: peripheral blood. The receptors here all came from a man older than 75 with acute or convalescent COVID-19.

This clone was detected only a few times. This same CDR3 is encoded by further DNA sequences in the sample. The V and J genes are TRBV5-4 and TRBJ1-4, with a weak D call TRBD1 (5 bases). The V gene lost 1 base and the J gene lost 7 bases, with 14 bases spanning the gap. Germline CDR1 and CDR2: SGHNT and YYREEE (reference sequence). The CDR3 consists of 15 residues. This CDR3 is CASSLSGTGGEKLFF. The CDR3 DNA reads as TGTGCCAGCAGCTTGTCCGGGACCGGGGGTGAAAAACTGTTTTTT.

This clone occurred once. The rearrangement uses TRBV5-1 and TRBJ2-2, with 8 bases fitting TRBD1. After removal of 4 bases from V and 0 bases from J, the junction contained 5 bases not matched to a gene. Germline V CDR1 and CDR2: SGHRS, YFSETQ. The CDR3 extends over 16 amino acids. The CDR3 loop reads CASSLDRGANTGELFF. In DNA form, the CDR3 reads TGCGCCAGCAGCCTAGACAGGGGCGCGAACACCGGGGAGCTGTTTTTT.

This clone was found once. The rearrangement joins TRBV6-5 to TRBJ1-4; a weak D match, TRBD1 (5 bases). This CDR3 contains 15 residues. Trimming cost V 6 bases and J 1 base, with 12 bases left between them. Germline V lookup: CDR1 MNHEY, CDR2 SVGAGI. The CDR3 sequence: CASRTSGITNEKLFF. The CDR3 DNA reads as TGTGCCAGCAGGACCTCAGGGATAACTAATGAAAAACTGTTTTTT.

Concerning this clone itself: Distinct nucleotide sequences in the sample also encode this CDR3. The chain carries TRBV12-3 or TRBV12-4 and TRBJ1-1, with D unclear. The CDR3 runs to 11 residues. Trimming took off 4 bases at V and 6 bases at J, with 6 bases between the two ends. The CDR3 DNA reads TGTGCCAGCAGTTCGGGAGCTGAAGCTTTCTTT. Its protein is CASSSGAEAFF.

This clone was found a few times. The chain employs TRBV7-9 and TRBJ1-6; D unclear. The germline CDR1 and CDR2 sequences are SEHNR and FQNEAQ (reference sequence). CDR3 length: 14 amino acids. V dropped 5 bases and J dropped 9 bases, with 14 bases sitting between them. The CDR3 spells CASSLPPGSSPLHF. For the CDR3, the DNA is TGTGCCAGCAGCCTTCCCCCCGGGAGTTCACCCCTCCACTTT.

CDR3 region: CASSLGGLRDEQYF. CDR3 nucleotide sequence: TGTGCCAGCAGCTTAGGAGGACTGAGGGACGAGCAGTACTTC. The chain carries TRBV7-6 and TRBJ2-7; D is possibly TRBD2 (5 bases). The V end was cut by 1 base, the J end by 5 bases, with 12 bases between. The CDR3 has 14 residues. Germline values: CDR1 SGHVS, CDR2 FNYEAQ.

The rearrangement links TRBV27 to TRBJ2-1, with TRBD1 matching 8 bases. The V gene end was trimmed by 8 bases and the J gene end by 7 bases; junction bases not matched to a gene: 7. CDR3 length: 13 residues. Germline V CDR1 and CDR2: MNHEY, SMNVEV (reference sequence). This CDR3 is CASCHTGGNEQFF. For the CDR3, the DNA is TGTGCCAGCTGTCATACAGGGGGGAATGAGCAGTTCTTC.

This clone came up once. The chain has TRBV28 and TRBJ1-2; D perhaps matches TRBD1 (6 bases). The CDR3 is 13 amino acids. Between the trimmed V and J ends, which lost 5 bases and 3 bases, there was a span of 10 bases. CDR1 and CDR2 from the germline V gene are MDHEN and SYDVKM. Here the CDR3 reads CASSTRGYYGYTF. In DNA, the CDR3 is TGTGCCAGCAGTACCAGGGGCTACTATGGCTACACCTTC.

The chain combines TRBV5-1 with TRBJ1-3; TRBD1 matches 8 bases. The V and J ends lost 4 bases and 3 bases, in that order; junction bases with no gene match: 6. Germline V gene lookup returns CDR1 SGHRS and CDR2 YFSETQ. The length of the CDR3 is 15 residues. CDR3 loop: CASSPGQGIGNTIYF. The CDR3 DNA sequence: TGCGCCAGCAGCCCTGGACAGGGAATTGGAAACACCATATATTTT.

The count of this clone is one. V is TRBV6-1 and J is TRBJ1-2; D unresolved. V lost 2 bases to trimming and J lost 4 bases, with 14 bases between them. Germline CDR1 reads MNHNS; CDR2 reads SASEGT. CDR3 length equals 15 residues. This CDR3 is CASSETSPRPYGYTF. CDR3 nucleotides: TGTGCCAGCAGTGAAACTTCCCCCCGTCCCTATGGCTACACCTTC.

This clone has just a few counts. CDR3 residues: CASRALWGRVGPEAFF. The CDR3 bases are TGTGCCAGCAGAGCCCTGTGGGGGCGGGTGGGCCCTGAAGCTTTCTTT. This sequence joins TRBV2 and TRBJ1-1; D possibly corresponds to TRBD1 (6 bases). CDR1 is SNHLY and CDR2 is FYNNEI in the germline V gene. This CDR3 contains 16 residues. The V end lost 6 bases, the J end lost 6 bases, and 23 bases lay between the germline ends.

The CDR3 protein is CASTLRGRPYEQYF. CDR3 nucleotide sequence: TGTGCCAGCACCTTGAGGGGGCGGCCTTACGAGCAGTACTTC. The rearrangement joins TRBV28 to TRBJ2-7, with 7 positions matching TRBD1. CDR1 and CDR2 (germline): MDHEN, SYDVKM. J was trimmed by 4 bases and V by 7 bases; bases with no gene match: 10. CDR3 length: 14 amino acids.